The next 13 T cell receptor beta chains were all read from a single sample in a study of T-cell reconstitution after alpha-beta-depleted transplantation in children. The TCRbeta library was prepared with unique molecular identifiers. TCRdb processed the PCR reads anew with MiXCR; each CDR3 protein has one entry. The sample yields 610,000 or so distinct CDR3 sequences, 25% to 30% seen once. The source material was PBMCs, sampled before TCRalphabeta/CD19-depleted stem cell transplant. Receptors were obtained from a boy under two years old with Wiskott-Aldrich syndrome, due to receive a stem cell transplant.

This clonotype has only a few counts. This CDR3 is CASSETQGGNEQFF. CDR3 DNA: TGTGCCAGCAGTGAGACCCAGGGAGGCAATGAGCAGTTCTTC. J is TRBJ2-1 and V is TRBV27; tentative D call: TRBD2 (6 bases). Germline CDR1 MNHEY, CDR2 SMNVEV (reference sequence). The CDR3 consists of 14 residues. Trimming left V 5 bases short and J 6 bases short, with 14 bases between.

This clonotype was seen a handful of times. The chain has TRBV12-3 or TRBV12-4 and TRBJ2-2; D not resolved. The CDR3 spans 14 residues. V was pared by 3 bases and J by 4 bases, with 9 bases between. CDR3 loop: CASSFRTGTGELFF. The DNA for the CDR3 is TGTGCCAGCAGTTTTCGGACCGGCACCGGGGAGCTGTTTTTT.

This clonotype has only a few counts. J is TRBJ1-1 and V is TRBV5-1, with D unresolved. The CDR3 has 15 amino acids. CDR1 is SGHRS and CDR2 is YFSETQ in the germline V gene. The V end was cut by 4 bases, the J end by 0 bases, with 13 bases between. The DNA for the CDR3 is TGCGCCAGCAGCGAACCTAGTGTTGTGAACACTGAAGCTTTCTTT. It codes for CASSEPSVVNTEAFF.

The CDR3 bases are TGCAGTGCTCTAAACATTGCTGGGGAGCAGTTCTTC. Translated: CSALNIAGEQFF. The J gene is TRBJ2-1, the V gene TRBV20-1, with D unclear. The CDR3 is 12 residues long. With 5 bases removed from V and 10 bases from J, the gap between germline ends came to 15 bases. Per germline, CDR1 DFQATT and CDR2 SNEGSKA (reference sequence).

The chain carries TRBV20-1 and TRBJ2-4, with D possibly matching TRBD1 (5 bases). Trimming removed 2 bases from V and 8 bases from J, with 10 bases in between. In germline, CDR1 is DFQATT, CDR2 SNEGSKA (reference sequence). This CDR3 has 12 residues. The CDR3 loop reads CSARQGLDIQYF. The CDR3 bases are TGCAGTGCTAGACAGGGTCTAGACATTCAGTACTTC.

This clonotype was picked up a small number of times. The CDR3 DNA is TGCAGTGCTCCCACAGGGCAAGAGACCCAGTACTTC. Its translation: CSAPTGQETQYF. The gene calls are TRBV20-1 and TRBJ2-5; D is perhaps TRBD1 (6 bases). This CDR3 comprises 12 residues. Looked up from germline, CDR1 is DFQATT and CDR2 is SNEGSKA (reference sequence). Trimming shortened V by 5 bases and J by 2 bases, and 9 bases separated the two germline ends.

V is TRBV12-3 or TRBV12-4 and J is TRBJ2-7, with D perhaps TRBD2 (6 bases). The CDR3 length is 13 residues. V was clipped by 6 bases and J by 3 bases, with 12 bases between them. CDR3 nucleotide sequence: TGTGCCAGCAGCCCGAGACTAGGCTACGAGCAGTACTTC. Its protein is CASSPRLGYEQYF.

V gene TRBV25-1 combines with J gene TRBJ2-2; the D call may be TRBD1 or TRBD2 (6 bases each). The V gene's germline CDR1 is MGHDK and CDR2 SYGVNS. Trimming removed 6 bases at V and 3 bases at J, with 11 bases between. CDR3 size: 14 residues. In DNA, the CDR3 is TGTGCCAGCAGGGACTACAGGGACACCGGGGAGCTGTTTTTT. Amino acids: CASRDYRDTGELFF.

This clonotype appeared a few times. The V call is TRBV9, the J call TRBJ2-1; D remains unclear. Trimming took off 0 bases at V and 3 bases at J, with 7 bases between the two ends. CDR3 length: 14 amino acids. CDR1 is SGDLS and CDR2 is YYNGEE in the germline V gene. The CDR3 spells CASSVAALYNEQFF. CDR3 sequence (DNA): TGTGCCAGCAGCGTAGCGGCGCTCTACAATGAGCAGTTCTTC.

This clonotype came up a few times. This chain joins TRBV3-1 and TRBJ1-2; TRBD1 is a possible D gene (6 bases). With 4 bases removed from V and 5 bases from J, the gap between germline ends came to 14 bases. This CDR3 is built from 14 residues. From germline, CDR1 is LGHDT and CDR2 YNNKEL (reference sequence). For the CDR3, the DNA is TGTGCCAGCAGCCTTATACAGGGCTCTTATGGCTACACCTTC. Protein sequence: CASSLIQGSYGYTF.

This clonotype was picked up a small number of times. The chain recombines TRBV5-1 with TRBJ2-1; 7 positions agree with TRBD2. From germline, CDR1 is SGHRS and CDR2 YFSETQ. With V trimmed by 4 bases and J by 7 bases, 17 bases remained unmatched. This CDR3 spans 17 amino acids. DNA for the CDR3: TGCGCCAGCAGCGATCCAGTCTCCCGGGACTACCGGAATGAGCAGTTCTTC. Translating gives CASSDPVSRDYRNEQFF.

This clonotype has a handful of counts. V and J are TRBV29-1 and TRBJ2-1; TRBD2 matches at 7 bases. The ends lost 4 bases at V and 9 bases at J; junction bases unmatched: 9. CDR3 length: 13 amino acids. Germline V gene sequence: CDR1 SQVTM, CDR2 ANQGSEA. The CDR3 spells CSVVRLAVGEQFF. CDR3 bases: TGCAGCGTTGTTCGGCTAGCGGTAGGTGAGCAGTTCTTC.

This clonotype was seen more than once but under ten times. This chain uses TRBV9 with TRBJ2-7, with 7 nucleotides matching TRBD1. The V and J ends lost 2 bases and 5 bases, in that order; junction bases with no gene match: 16. Germline assignment: CDR1 SGDLS and CDR2 YYNGEE. This CDR3 region has 17 residues. CDR3 sequence (DNA): TGTGCCAGCAGCGTGGGTCCGGGACAGACGAATAGGGACGAGCAGTACTTC. This sequence encodes CASSVGPGQTNRDEQYF.